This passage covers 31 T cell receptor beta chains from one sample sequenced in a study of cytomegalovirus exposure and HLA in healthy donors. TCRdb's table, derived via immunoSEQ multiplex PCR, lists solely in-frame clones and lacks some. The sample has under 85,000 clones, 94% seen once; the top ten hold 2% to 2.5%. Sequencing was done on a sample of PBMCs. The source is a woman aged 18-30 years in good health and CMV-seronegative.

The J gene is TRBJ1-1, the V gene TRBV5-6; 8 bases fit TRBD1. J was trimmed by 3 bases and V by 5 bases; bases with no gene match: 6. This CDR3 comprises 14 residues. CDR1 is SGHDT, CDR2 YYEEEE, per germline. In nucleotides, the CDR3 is TGTGCCAGCAGTCAACAGGGGGGATACACTGAAGCTTTCTTT. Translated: CASSQQGGYTEAFF.

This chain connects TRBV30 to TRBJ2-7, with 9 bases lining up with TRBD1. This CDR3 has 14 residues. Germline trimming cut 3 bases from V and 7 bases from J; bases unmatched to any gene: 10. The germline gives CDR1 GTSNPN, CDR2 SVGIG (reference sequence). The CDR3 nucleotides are TGTGCCTGGAGCATGGGGACAGGGACTCTGGAGCAGTACTTC. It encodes CAWSMGTGTLEQYF. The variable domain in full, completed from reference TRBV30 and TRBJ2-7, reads SQTIHQWPATLVQPVGSPLSLECTVEGTSNPNLYWYRQAAGRGLQLLFYSVGIGQISSEVPQNLSASRPQDRQFILSSKKLLLSDSGFYLCAWSMGTGTLEQYFGPGTRLTVT.

CDR3 sequence: CASSATGGEQFF. The CDR3 DNA follows: TGTGCCAGCAGTGCGACGGGGGGCGAGCAGTTCTTC. The chain recombines TRBV25-1 with TRBJ2-1, with D possibly TRBD2 on 7 matching bases. Germline V gene data show CDR1 as MGHDK and CDR2 as SYGVNS. The V gene lost 4 bases and the J gene lost 10 bases, with 11 bases spanning the gap. This CDR3 has 12 amino acids.

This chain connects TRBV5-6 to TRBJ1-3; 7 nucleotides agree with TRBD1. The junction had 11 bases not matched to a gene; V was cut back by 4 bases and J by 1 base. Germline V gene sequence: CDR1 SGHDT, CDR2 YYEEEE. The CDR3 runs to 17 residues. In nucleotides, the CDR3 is TGTGCCAGCAGCCGATTGAGGGGGCGAACTTCTGGAAACACCATATATTTT. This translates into CASSRLRGRTSGNTIYF.

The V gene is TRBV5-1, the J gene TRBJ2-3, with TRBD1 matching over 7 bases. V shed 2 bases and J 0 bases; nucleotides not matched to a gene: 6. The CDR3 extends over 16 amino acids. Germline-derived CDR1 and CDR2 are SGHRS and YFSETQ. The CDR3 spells CASSLGGRVSTDTQYF. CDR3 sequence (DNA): TGCGCCAGCAGCTTAGGGGGCCGTGTTAGCACAGATACGCAGTATTTT.

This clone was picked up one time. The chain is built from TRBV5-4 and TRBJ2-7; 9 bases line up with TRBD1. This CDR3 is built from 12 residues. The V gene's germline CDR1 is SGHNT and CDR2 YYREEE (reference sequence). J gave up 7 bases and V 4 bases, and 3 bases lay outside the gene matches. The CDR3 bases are TGTGCCAGCAGCCCCGACAGGGGGGAGCAGTACTTC. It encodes CASSPDRGEQYF.

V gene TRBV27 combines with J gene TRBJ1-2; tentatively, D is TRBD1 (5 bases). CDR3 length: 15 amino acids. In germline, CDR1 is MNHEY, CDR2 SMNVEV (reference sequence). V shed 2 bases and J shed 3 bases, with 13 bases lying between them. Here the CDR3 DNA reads TGTGCCAGCAGTTTAAGGGGTAACTTGGACTATGGCTACACCTTC. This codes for CASSLRGNLDYGYTF.

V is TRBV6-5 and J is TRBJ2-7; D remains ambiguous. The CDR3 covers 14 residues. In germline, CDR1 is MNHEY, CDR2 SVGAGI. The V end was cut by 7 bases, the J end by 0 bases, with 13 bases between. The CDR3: CASKVSPISYEQYF. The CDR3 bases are TGTGCCAGCAAAGTGAGTCCAATCTCCTACGAGCAGTACTTC.

CDR3 loop: CASSIGTGASSYNEQFF. The CDR3 coding sequence is TGTGCCAGTAGTATAGGCACAGGAGCGAGCTCCTACAATGAGCAGTTCTTC. The chain couples TRBV19 to TRBJ2-1, with D maybe TRBD1 (5 bases). Between the trimmed V and J ends, which lost 1 base and 0 bases, there was a span of 13 bases. CDR3 size: 17 residues. Germline assignment: CDR1 LNHDA and CDR2 SQIVND (reference sequence).

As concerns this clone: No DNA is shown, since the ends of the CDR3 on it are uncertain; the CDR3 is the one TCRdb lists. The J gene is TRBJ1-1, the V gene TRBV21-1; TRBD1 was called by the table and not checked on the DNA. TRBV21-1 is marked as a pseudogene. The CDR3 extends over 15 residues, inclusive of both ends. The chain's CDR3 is CASSKVAGGNTEAFF.

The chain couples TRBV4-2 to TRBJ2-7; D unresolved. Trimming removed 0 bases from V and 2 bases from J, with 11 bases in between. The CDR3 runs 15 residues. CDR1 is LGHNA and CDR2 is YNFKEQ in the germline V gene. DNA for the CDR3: TGTGCCAGCAGCCAAGAAAGTGACTCCGCCTACGAGCAGTACTTC. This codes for CASSQESDSAYEQYF.

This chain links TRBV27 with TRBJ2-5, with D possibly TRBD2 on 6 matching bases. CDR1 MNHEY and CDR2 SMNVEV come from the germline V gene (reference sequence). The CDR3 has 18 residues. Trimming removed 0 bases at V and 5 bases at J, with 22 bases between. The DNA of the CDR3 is TGTGCCAGCAGTTTATCGATCCACGGGCTAGCGATCGGTGAGACCCAGTACTTC. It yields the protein CASSLSIHGLAIGETQYF.

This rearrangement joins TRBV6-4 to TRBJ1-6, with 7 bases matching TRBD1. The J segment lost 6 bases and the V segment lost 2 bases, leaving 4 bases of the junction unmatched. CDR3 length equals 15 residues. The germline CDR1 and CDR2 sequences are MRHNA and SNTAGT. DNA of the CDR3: TGTGCCAGCAGTGACGGGGGACAGAGTAATTCACCCCTCCACTTT. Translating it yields CASSDGGQSNSPLHF.

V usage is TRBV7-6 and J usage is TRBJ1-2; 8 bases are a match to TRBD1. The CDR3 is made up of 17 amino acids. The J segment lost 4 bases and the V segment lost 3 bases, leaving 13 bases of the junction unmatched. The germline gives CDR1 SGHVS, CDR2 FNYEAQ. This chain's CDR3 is CASSFQMGQETFYGYTF. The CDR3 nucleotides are TGTGCCAGCAGCTTCCAAATGGGACAGGAGACCTTCTATGGCTACACCTTC.

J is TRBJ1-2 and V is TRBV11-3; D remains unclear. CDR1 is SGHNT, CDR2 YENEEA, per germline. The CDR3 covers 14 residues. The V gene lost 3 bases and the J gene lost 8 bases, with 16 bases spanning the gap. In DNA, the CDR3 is TGTGCCAGCAGCTTGGCGAAGGCCGCGGAAGGCTACACCTTC. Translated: CASSLAKAAEGYTF. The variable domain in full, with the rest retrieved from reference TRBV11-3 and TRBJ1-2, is EAGVVQSPRYKIIEKKQPVAFWCNPISGHNTLYWYLQNLGQGPELLIRYENEEAVDDSQLPKDRFSAERLKGVDSTLKIQPAELGDSAVYLCASSLAKAAEGYTFGSGTRLTVV.

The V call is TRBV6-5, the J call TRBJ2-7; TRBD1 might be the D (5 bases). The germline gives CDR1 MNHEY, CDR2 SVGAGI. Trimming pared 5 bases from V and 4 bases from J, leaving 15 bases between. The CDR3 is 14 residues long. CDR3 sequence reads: CASSNGAGPYEQYF. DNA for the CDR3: TGTGCCAGCAGTAATGGGGCAGGGCCATACGAGCAGTACTTC.

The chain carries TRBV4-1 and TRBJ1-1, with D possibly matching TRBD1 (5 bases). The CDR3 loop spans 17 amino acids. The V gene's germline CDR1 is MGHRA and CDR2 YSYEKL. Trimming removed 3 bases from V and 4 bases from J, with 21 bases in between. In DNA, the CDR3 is TGCGCCAGCAGCCATGACCCTTCAGGGTTACTCGGCACTGAAGCTTTCTTT. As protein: CASSHDPSGLLGTEAFF.

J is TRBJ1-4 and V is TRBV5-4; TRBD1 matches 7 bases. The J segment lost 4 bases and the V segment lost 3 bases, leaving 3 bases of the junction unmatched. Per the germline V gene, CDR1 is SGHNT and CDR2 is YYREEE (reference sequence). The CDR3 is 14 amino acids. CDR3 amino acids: CASSYRDSNEKLFF. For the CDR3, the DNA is TGTGCCAGCAGCTACCGGGACAGTAATGAAAAACTGTTTTTT.

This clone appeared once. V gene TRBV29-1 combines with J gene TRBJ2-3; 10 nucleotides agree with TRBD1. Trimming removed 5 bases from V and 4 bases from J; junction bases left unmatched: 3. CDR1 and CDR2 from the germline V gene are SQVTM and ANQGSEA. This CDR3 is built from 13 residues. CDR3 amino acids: CSVQGTGADTQYF. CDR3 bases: TGCAGCGTTCAGGGGACAGGGGCAGATACGCAGTATTTT.

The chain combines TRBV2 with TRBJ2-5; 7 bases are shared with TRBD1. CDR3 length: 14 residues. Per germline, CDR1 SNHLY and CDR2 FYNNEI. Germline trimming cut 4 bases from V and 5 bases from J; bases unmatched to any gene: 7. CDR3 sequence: CASSVSGGGETQYF. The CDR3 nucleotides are TGTGCCAGCAGTGTTTCAGGGGGTGGGGAGACCCAGTACTTC. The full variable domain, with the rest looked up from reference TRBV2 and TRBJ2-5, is EPEVTQTPSHQVTQMGQEVILRCVPISNHLYFYWYRQILGQKVEFLVSFYNNEISEKSEIFDDQFSVERPDGSNFTLKIRSTKLEDSAMYFCASSVSGGGETQYFGPGTRLLVL.

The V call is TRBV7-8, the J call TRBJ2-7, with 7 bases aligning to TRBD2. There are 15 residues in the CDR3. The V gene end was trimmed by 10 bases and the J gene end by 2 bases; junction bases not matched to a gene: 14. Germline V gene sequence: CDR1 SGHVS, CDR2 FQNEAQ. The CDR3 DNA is TGTGCCACCTCCGCTGGCGGGAGTAACGCCTACGAGCAGTACTTC. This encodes CATSAGGSNAYEQYF.

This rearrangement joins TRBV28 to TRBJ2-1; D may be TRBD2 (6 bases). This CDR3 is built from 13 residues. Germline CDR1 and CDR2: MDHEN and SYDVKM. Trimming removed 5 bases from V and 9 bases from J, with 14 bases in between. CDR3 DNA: TGTGCCAGCAGTATAGGGACTGTCAGTGAGCAGTTCTTC. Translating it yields CASSIGTVSEQFF.

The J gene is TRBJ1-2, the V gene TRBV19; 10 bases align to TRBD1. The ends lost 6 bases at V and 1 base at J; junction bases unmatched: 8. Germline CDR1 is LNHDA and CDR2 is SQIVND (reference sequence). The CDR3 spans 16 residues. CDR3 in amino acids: CASSPRTGGYNYGYTF. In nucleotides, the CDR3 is TGTGCCAGTAGCCCCCGGACAGGGGGATATAACTATGGCTACACCTTC. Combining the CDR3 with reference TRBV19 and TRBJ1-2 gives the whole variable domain DGGITQSPKYLFRKEGQNVTLSCEQNLNHDAMYWYRQDPGQGLRLIYYSQIVNDFQKGDIAEGYSVSREKKESFPLTVTSAQKNPTAFYLCASSPRTGGYNYGYTFGSGTRLTVV.

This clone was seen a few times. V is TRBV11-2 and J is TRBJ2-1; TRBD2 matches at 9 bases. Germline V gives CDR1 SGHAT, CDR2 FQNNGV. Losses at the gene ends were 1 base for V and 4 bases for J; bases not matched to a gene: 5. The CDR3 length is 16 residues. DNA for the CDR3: TGTGCCAGCAGCTTAGGGCTGCGGGGGGGTTACAATGAGCAGTTCTTC. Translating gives CASSLGLRGGYNEQFF.

CDR3 amino acids: CSVTGTNTGELFF. Written as DNA, the CDR3 is TGCAGCGTTACCGGGACGAACACCGGGGAGCTGTTTTTT. The V and J genes are TRBV29-1 and TRBJ2-2; a possible D gene is TRBD2 (5 bases). V lost 5 bases and J 0 bases, leaving 7 bases between the germline ends. Looked up from germline, CDR1 is SQVTM and CDR2 is ANQGSEA. The CDR3 spans 13 residues.

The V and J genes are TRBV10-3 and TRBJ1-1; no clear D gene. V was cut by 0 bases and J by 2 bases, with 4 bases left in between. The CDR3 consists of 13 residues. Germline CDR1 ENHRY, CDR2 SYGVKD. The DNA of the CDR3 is TGTGCCATCAGTGAGTCCAGTAACACTGAAGCTTTCTTT. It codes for CAISESSNTEAFF.

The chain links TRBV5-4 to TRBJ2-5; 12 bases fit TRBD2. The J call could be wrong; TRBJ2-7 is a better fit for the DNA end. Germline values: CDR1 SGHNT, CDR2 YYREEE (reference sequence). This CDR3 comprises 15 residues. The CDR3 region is CASSGTTSGSDEQYF. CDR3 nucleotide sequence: TGTGCCAGCAGCGGAACGACTAGCGGGAGTGACGAGCAGTACTTC.

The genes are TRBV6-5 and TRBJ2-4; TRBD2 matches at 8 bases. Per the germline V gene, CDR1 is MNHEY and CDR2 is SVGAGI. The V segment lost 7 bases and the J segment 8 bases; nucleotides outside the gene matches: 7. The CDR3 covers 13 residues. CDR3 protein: CASTTGGSDIQYF. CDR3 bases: TGTGCCAGCACCACGGGGGGGAGCGACATTCAGTACTTC.

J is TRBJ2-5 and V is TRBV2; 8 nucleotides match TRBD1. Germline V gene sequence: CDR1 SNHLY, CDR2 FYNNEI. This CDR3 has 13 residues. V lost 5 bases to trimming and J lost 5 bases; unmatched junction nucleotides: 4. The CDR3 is CASSFGTGETQYF. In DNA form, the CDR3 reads TGTGCCAGCAGTTTCGGGACAGGCGAGACCCAGTACTTC. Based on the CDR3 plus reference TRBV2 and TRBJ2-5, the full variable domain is EPEVTQTPSHQVTQMGQEVILRCVPISNHLYFYWYRQILGQKVEFLVSFYNNEISEKSEIFDDQFSVERPDGSNFTLKIRSTKLEDSAMYFCASSFGTGETQYFGPGTRLLVL.

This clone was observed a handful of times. DNA for the CDR3: TGTGCCAGCAGCTCGTTTACAGCAGCCAAAAACATTCAGTACTTC. This codes for CASSSFTAAKNIQYF. The gene calls are TRBV7-2 and TRBJ2-4; the D is unclear. The CDR3 totals 15 residues. The V and J ends lost 4 bases and 0 bases respectively, with 10 bases between them. The germline CDR1 and CDR2 sequences are SGHTA and FQGNSA.

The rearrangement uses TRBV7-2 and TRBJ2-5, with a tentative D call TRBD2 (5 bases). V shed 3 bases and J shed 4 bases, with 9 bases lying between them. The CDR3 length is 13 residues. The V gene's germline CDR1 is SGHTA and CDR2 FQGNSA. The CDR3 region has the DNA TGTGCCAGCAGCTTCGGGGATGGAGAGACCCAGTACTTC. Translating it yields CASSFGDGETQYF.